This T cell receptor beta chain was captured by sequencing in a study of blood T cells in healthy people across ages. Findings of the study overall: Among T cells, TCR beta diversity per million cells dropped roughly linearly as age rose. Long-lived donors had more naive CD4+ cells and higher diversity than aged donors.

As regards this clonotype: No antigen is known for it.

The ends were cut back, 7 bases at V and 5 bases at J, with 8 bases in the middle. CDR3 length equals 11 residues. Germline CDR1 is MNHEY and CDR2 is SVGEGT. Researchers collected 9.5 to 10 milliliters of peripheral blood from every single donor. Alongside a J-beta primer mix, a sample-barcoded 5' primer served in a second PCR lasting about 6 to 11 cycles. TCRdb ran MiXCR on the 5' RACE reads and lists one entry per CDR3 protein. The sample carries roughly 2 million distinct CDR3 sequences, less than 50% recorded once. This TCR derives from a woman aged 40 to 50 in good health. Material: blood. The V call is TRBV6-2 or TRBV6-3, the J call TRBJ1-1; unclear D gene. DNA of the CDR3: TGTGCCAGCAACGTTCGGACTGAAGCTTTCTTT. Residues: CASNVRTEAFF.